This T cell receptor (beta chain) was recorded in a study of immune evolution from preneoplasia to lung adenocarcinoma. Profiling relied on immunoSEQ multiplex PCR, and the TCRdb table lists in-frame clones only, not all of them. The sample lists roughly 5,300 clones, about three quarters occurring once. There are 14 residues in the CDR3. In germline, CDR1 is MNHNS, CDR2 SASEGT. V shed 4 bases and J shed 4 bases, with 8 bases lying between them. Points from the study as a whole: Clonality was highest in normal lung, lower in later-stage lesions apparently.

Turning to this clone: Its antigen is unknown. Other DNA variants within this sample encode the same CDR3.

The sequencing input was FFPE lung adenocarcinoma in situ tissue. V usage is TRBV6-1 and J usage is TRBJ1-6; a possible D gene is TRBD1 (5 bases). The TCR sequence derives from a person aged 60-79 years with lung adenocarcinoma. CDR3 amino acids: CASSAGPYNSPLHF. In DNA form, the CDR3 reads TGTGCCAGCAGTGCGGGACCATATAATTCACCCCTCCACTTT.